This T cell receptor beta chain appears in the sequencing data of a study of human T cells and chemical hapten exposure. The time point here: pre-sensitization, week 0. The treatment here: therapeutic diphenylcyclopropenone sensitization with weekly scalp DPC. Trimming shortened V by 2 bases and J by 1 base, and 10 bases separated the two germline ends. The CDR3 has 15 amino acids. Per the germline V gene, CDR1 is PRHDT and CDR2 is FYEKMQ (reference sequence). Individual cDNA molecules had unique molecular identifiers attached to them by the library. Original data processing: Between about 23,224 and 700,000 TCRs appeared in each sample, and the median stood at roughly 100,000. TCRdb independently ran MiXCR on the RACE reads; one entry per CDR3 protein. The V and J calls shown here were made by TCRdb, not taken from the authors' results. The data hold 350,000 to 450,000 distinct CDR3 sequences, with 4% to 6% observed a single time.

This clonotype has ten or more counts. The rearrangement joins TRBV13 to TRBJ2-3; no reliable D call. This specimen was whole blood, taken in connection with sensitization to the hapten diphenylcyclopropenone (DPC). The source of this sequence is a woman aged 45-60 years with alopecia areata. Some clones in this sample may be carry-over from other donors' samples. CDR3 in DNA: TGTGCCAGCAGCTTAATTAAGGGTGGCACAGATACGCAGTATTTT. It is translated as CASSLIKGGTDTQYF. The whole variable domain, filled in from reference TRBV13 and TRBJ2-3, reads AAGVIQSPRHLIKEKRETATLKCYPIPRHDTVYWYQQGPGQDPQFLISFYEKMQSDKGSIPDRFSAQQFSDYHSELNMSSLELGDSALYFCASSLIKGGTDTQYFGPGTRLTVL.